The rows below give T cell receptor beta chains drawn from one sample of a study of blood T cell repertoires in COVID-19. Libraries were prepared by immunoSEQ multiplex PCR; TCRdb keeps only in-frame clonotypes and omits some of them. The sample has under 300,000 clones; 75% to 90% are singletons. The sequencing input was peripheral blood. The receptors shown here come from a middle-aged woman who had recovered from COVID-19. The CDR3 runs from the conserved cysteine through the conserved F or W. A D gene is named only where the DNA matches it firmly. Not every row has a clone size; where given, it reads once, few, many or a size class.

v_gene,j_gene,d_gene,abundance,CDR3nt,CDR3aa
TRBV3-1/TRBV3-2,TRBJ2-5,TRBD2,-,TGTGCCAGCAGCAACTTCCCACTAGCGGAGGGGGGAGAGACCCAGTACTTC,CASSNFPLAEGGETQYF
TRBV7-9,TRBJ2-2,TRBD2,many,TGTGCCAGCAGCCCCGGGACTAGCGGGAGGTCGAACACCGGGGAGCTGTTTTTT,CASSPGTSGRSNTGELFF
TRBV11-3,TRBJ2-7,-,-,TGTGCCAGCAGCTTTTCTCTGGGCGGAACAGGGTACCACGAGCAGTACTTC,CASSFSLGGTGYHEQYF
TRBV29-1,TRBJ1-1,TRBD1,-,TGCAGCGTCGACCGGGACAGGGGGCTCGGGAGTGACACTGAAGCTTTCTTT,CSVDRDRGLGSDTEAFF
TRBV9,TRBJ1-5,TRBD1,-,TGTGCCAGCAGCGTACCGGACAGGAACGAGAATCAGCCCCAGCATTTT,CASSVPDRNENQPQHF
TRBV5-8,TRBJ2-7,-,once,TGTGCCAGCAGCCTTACAGGGAAAGAGCAGTACTTC,CASSLTGKEQYF
TRBV19,TRBJ2-7,TRBD2,-,TGTGCCAGTAGTATGAGACTAGCGGAAGTGTACGAGCAGTACTTC,CASSMRLAEVYEQYF
TRBV5-1,TRBJ2-7,TRBD2,-,TGCGCCAGCAGCTATGGACTAGCGGGAGGGGGGGCCTACGAGCAGTACTTC,CASSYGLAGGGAYEQYF
TRBV19,TRBJ2-7,TRBD1,-,TGTGCCAGTACCCAGGACAGGGTTTCAAACGAGCAGTACTTC,CASTQDRVSNEQYF
TRBV14,TRBJ1-1,TRBD1,-,TGTGCCAGCAGCGACCACAGGGGACGGAACACTGAAGCTTTCTTT,CASSDHRGRNTEAFF
TRBV11-2,TRBJ2-2,TRBD2,-,TGTGCCAGCATCAAGGGGCGACTAGCGGGAGTGGACACCGGGGAGCTGTTTTTT,CASIKGRLAGVDTGELFF
TRBV6-5,TRBJ2-1,TRBD2,-,TGTGCCAGCATCCCCCCCGCGGGAGGGCCTAATGAGCAGTTCTTC,CASIPPAGGPNEQFF
TRBV3-1/TRBV3-2,TRBJ2-1,TRBD2,-,TGTGCCAGCCGAAGGACTAGCGGCCTCAATGAGCAGTTCTTC,CASRRTSGLNEQFF
TRBV27,TRBJ1-5,-,-,TGTGCCAGCAGTTTATCAGGGGAAAATCAGCCCCAGCATTTT,CASSLSGENQPQHF
TRBV19,TRBJ1-2,TRBD1,-,TGTGCCAGTAGTACCCGGGACAGGGATCAATCCTATGGCTACACCTTC,CASSTRDRDQSYGYTF
TRBV6-5,TRBJ2-7,-,-,TGTGCCAGCAGTTACGACGGGGGCGAGCAGTACTTC,CASSYDGGEQYF
TRBV7-8,TRBJ2-7,TRBD2,few,TGTGCCAGCAGCTACAACCCTGGGACTAGCGCGAGGGAGCAGTACTTC,CASSYNPGTSAREQYF